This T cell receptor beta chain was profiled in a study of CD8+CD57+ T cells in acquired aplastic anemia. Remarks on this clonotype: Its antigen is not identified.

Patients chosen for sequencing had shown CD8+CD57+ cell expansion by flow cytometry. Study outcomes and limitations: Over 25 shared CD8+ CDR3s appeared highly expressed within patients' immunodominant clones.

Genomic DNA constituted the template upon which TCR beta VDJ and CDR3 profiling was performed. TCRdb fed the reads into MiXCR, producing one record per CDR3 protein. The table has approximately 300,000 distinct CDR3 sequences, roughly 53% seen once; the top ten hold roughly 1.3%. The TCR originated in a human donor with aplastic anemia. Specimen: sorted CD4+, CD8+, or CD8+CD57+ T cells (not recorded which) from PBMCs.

The CDR3 reads CATGSDLGQGETQYF. CDR3 nucleotides: TGTGCCACTGGCAGTGATCTAGGTCAGGGAGAGACCCAGTACTTC. The chain joins TRBV15 to TRBJ2-5; D is perhaps TRBD1 (5 bases). This CDR3 is 15 amino acids long. Trimming removed 9 bases from V and 4 bases from J, with 21 bases in between. CDR1 is LNHNV, CDR2 YYDKDF, per germline (reference sequence).